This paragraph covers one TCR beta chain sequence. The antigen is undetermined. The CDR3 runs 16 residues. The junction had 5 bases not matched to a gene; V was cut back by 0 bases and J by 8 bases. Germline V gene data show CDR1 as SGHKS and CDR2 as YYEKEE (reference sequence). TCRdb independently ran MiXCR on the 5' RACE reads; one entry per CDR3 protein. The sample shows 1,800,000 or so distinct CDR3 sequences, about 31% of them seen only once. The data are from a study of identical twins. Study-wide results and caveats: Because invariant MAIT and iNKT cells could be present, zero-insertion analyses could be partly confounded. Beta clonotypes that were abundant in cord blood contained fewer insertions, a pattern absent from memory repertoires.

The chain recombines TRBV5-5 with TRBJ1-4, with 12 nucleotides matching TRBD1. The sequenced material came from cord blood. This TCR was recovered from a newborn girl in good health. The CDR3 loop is CASSLDPGTGGEKLFF. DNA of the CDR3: TGTGCCAGCAGCTTGGATCCCGGGACAGGGGGCGAAAAACTGTTTTTT. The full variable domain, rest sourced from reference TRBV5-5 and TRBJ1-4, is DAGVTQSPTHLIKTRGQQVTLRCSPISGHKSVSWYQQVLGQGPQFIFQYYEKEERGRGNFPDRFSARQFPNYSSELNVNALLLGDSALYLCASSLDPGTGGEKLFFGSGTQLSVL.